Listed below are T cell receptor beta chains from one sample, sequenced in a study of blood T cell repertoires in COVID-19. Assay: immunoSEQ multiplex PCR; the TCRdb copy retains only in-frame clones and omits some. The sample has about 51,000 clones, 70% to 90% seen once. Sequencing was performed on peripheral blood. These receptors all stem from an elderly man with active COVID-19. Each CDR3 is given with its conserved first and last residue. The D gene is left open where the match is weak. The size of a clone is reported for some rows only, either as once, few or many, or as a class for expanded clones.

size	D	J	V	CDR3	DNA
few	TRBD1	TRBJ2-7	TRBV6-2/TRBV6-3	CASSYRRLGQNYEQYF	TGTGCCAGCAGTTACCGGCGACTGGGACAGAACTACGAGCAGTACTTC
-	TRBD2	TRBJ2-1	TRBV15	CATSRFGLAINEQFF	TGTGCCACCAGCAGATTTGGACTAGCGATTAATGAGCAGTTCTTC
-	-	TRBJ2-3	TRBV5-8	CASSHRPTDTQYF	TGTGCCAGCAGCCACAGGCCCACAGATACGCAGTATTTT
once	-	TRBJ2-1	TRBV10-2	CASSEEGTSYNEQFF	TGCGCCAGCAGTGAGGAGGGTACCTCCTACAATGAGCAGTTCTTC
-	-	TRBJ2-1	TRBV6-2/TRBV6-3	CASSYPLVNYNEQFF	TGTGCCAGCAGTTACCCACTAGTGAACTACAATGAGCAGTTCTTC
-	-	TRBJ1-1	TRBV4-2	CASSHNRRAQEAFF	TGTGCCAGCAGCCATAACAGGCGCGCCCAAGAAGCTTTCTTT
-	TRBD1	TRBJ2-6	TRBV7-9	CASSRSGTGGSGANVLTF	TGTGCCAGCAGCCGTTCCGGGACAGGCGGCTCTGGGGCCAACGTCCTGACTTTC
-	-	TRBJ1-5	TRBV9	CASSLGNSVNQPQHF	TGTGCCAGCAGCCTAGGGAACAGTGTAAATCAGCCCCAGCATTTT
-	TRBD1	TRBJ2-2	TRBV9	CASSARTGSNTGELFF	TGTGCCAGCAGCGCACGGACAGGGTCGAACACCGGGGAGCTGTTTTTT
-	TRBD1	TRBJ2-1	TRBV28	CASSLPSGTDNEQFF	TGTGCCAGCAGTTTACCTTCCGGGACAGATAATGAGCAGTTCTTC
-	TRBD1	TRBJ1-2	TRBV19	CASSRTGGGYGYTF	TGTGCCAGCTCCAGGACAGGGGGAGGCTATGGCTACACCTTC
-	-	TRBJ2-7	TRBV2	CASTKNAYEQYF	TGTGCCAGCACCAAAAATGCCTACGAGCAGTACTTC
-	TRBD2	TRBJ2-7	TRBV6-2/TRBV6-3	CASSNRHGLAGGYEQYF	TGTGCCAGCAGCAACAGACACGGACTAGCGGGAGGATACGAGCAGTACTTC
once	TRBD2	TRBJ2-1	TRBV5-4	CASSPRTSGSQEQFF	TGTGCCAGCAGCCCACGTACTAGCGGGTCCCAAGAGCAGTTCTTC
once	TRBD1	TRBJ2-4	TRBV5-6	CASSFGQGSSIQYF	TGTGCCAGCAGCTTCGGACAGGGTTCAAGCATTCAGTACTTC
-	TRBD1	TRBJ2-5	TRBV6-6	CASSYWTGTETQYF	TGTGCCAGCAGTTACTGGACAGGGACGGAGACCCAGTACTTC
-	-	TRBJ2-1	TRBV27	CASQRKAYNEQFF	TGTGCCAGCCAGAGGAAGGCCTACAATGAGCAGTTCTTC
-	TRBD1	TRBJ2-7	TRBV25-1	CASSPDRENPYEQYF	TGTGCCAGCAGCCCGGACAGGGAAAATCCCTACGAGCAGTACTTC
-	-	TRBJ2-7	TRBV28	CASSSNRVTTYEQYF	TGTGCCAGCAGTTCTAACAGGGTAACTACCTACGAGCAGTACTTC
-	TRBD2	TRBJ2-7	TRBV27	CASSLGRREVPYF	TGTGCCAGCAGTTTAGGTCGGCGGGAGGTGCCGTACTTC
-	TRBD1	TRBJ2-2	TRBV27	CASFPGTANTGELFF	TGTGCCAGCTTCCCTGGGACAGCTAACACCGGGGAGCTGTTTTTT
-	-	TRBJ2-1	TRBV10-3	CAIRREGASYNEQFF	TGTGCCATCAGGCGGGAAGGGGCCTCCTACAATGAGCAGTTCTTC
-	-	TRBJ2-7	TRBV27	CASSIAKSRAYEQYF	TGTGCCAGCAGCATCGCGAAATCTCGGGCCTACGAGCAGTACTTC
-	-	TRBJ1-3	TRBV7-6	CASSLAGAKSSGNTIYF	TGTGCCAGCAGCTTAGCGGGGGCGAAGAGCTCTGGAAACACCATATATTTT
-	TRBD1	TRBJ2-2	TRBV27	CASSSGLGGLNTGELFF	TGTGCCAGCAGTTCCGGGCTAGGGGGCCTGAACACCGGGGAGCTGTTTTTT
-	TRBD1	TRBJ1-2	TRBV6-5	CASRTGEFNGYTF	TGTGCCAGCCGCACAGGGGAGTTTAACGGCTACACCTTC
-	-	TRBJ2-7	TRBV5-1	CASSFPGNEQYF	TGCGCCAGCAGTTTTCCAGGGAACGAGCAGTACTTC
-	TRBD1	TRBJ1-2	TRBV6-5	CASSWDRTNYGYTF	TGTGCCAGCAGCTGGGACAGAACTAACTATGGCTACACCTTC
-	-	TRBJ1-2	TRBV18	CASSPDSKTNGYTF	TGTGCCAGCTCACCCGACAGTAAGACAAATGGCTACACCTTC
-	-	TRBJ1-3	TRBV9	CASSVRGSENSGNTIYF	TGTGCCAGCAGCGTCCGAGGATCCGAGAACTCTGGAAACACCATATATTTT
-	-	TRBJ2-5	TRBV21-1	CASSKRGTAEETQYF	TGTGCCAGCAGCAAAAGGGGGACAGCTGAAGAGACCCAGTACTTC
-	-	TRBJ2-3	TRBV2	CASSPEIAGFGTDTQYF	TGTGCCAGCAGTCCCGAGATAGCCGGCTTTGGTACAGATACGCAGTATTTT
few	-	TRBJ2-2	TRBV7-8	CASSIRQDTGELFF	TGTGCCAGCAGCATTCGACAGGACACCGGGGAGCTGTTTTTT
-	TRBD2	TRBJ2-7	TRBV3-1/TRBV3-2	CASSPKLAGGPMEQYF	TGTGCCAGCAGCCCAAAACTAGCGGGAGGGCCCATGGAGCAGTACTTC
-	TRBD1	TRBJ2-1	TRBV19	CASSGTVYNEQFF	TGTGCCAGTAGTGGGACAGTATACAATGAGCAGTTCTTC